This entry is about one TCR beta chain. The antigen is undetermined. This entry belongs to a study of cytomegalovirus exposure and HLA in healthy donors. General study results and limits: In vitro assays verified that three CMV-associated chains recognized CMV antigens specifically. Some V segments, TRBV6-2 and TRBV6-3 among them, were indistinguishable and were therefore excluded.

V shed 5 bases and J shed 1 base, with 15 bases lying between them. Germline CDR1 SGHTA, CDR2 FQGNSA. This CDR3 has 15 residues. PCR employed 60 Vbeta and 13 Jbeta primers. Profiling relied on immunoSEQ multiplex PCR, and the TCRdb table lists in-frame clones only, not all of them. Counted here are 180,000 or so clones, approximately 79% occurring once; the ten biggest clones make up around an eighth. The receptor was isolated from a man aged 45 to 65 in good health and CMV-seropositive. The gene calls are TRBV7-2 and TRBJ2-7; D may be TRBD1 (5 bases). The source material was PBMCs. The CDR3 coding sequence is TGTGCCAGCAGCCCAGGCGCGACAGCTTCCTACGAGCAGTACGTC. Amino acids: CASSPGATASYEQYV.